This T cell receptor beta chain originates from a study of blood T cell repertoires in COVID-19. As for the study in general: Sources were T cells, B-cell-depleted T cells, or PBMCs; the material itself was cDNA or gDNA.

The Seattle patients, enrolled during active infection, were followed longitudinally. V was pared by 1 base and J by 1 base, with 7 bases of the junction left unmatched. CDR1 and CDR2 from the germline V gene are LGHDT and YNNKEL (reference sequence). This CDR3 comprises 16 residues. Original analysis: Reference gene primer amplification yielded estimated nucleated cell counts. Here immunoSEQ multiplex PCR was the method, and the copy in TCRdb shows in-frame clones only, minus some. V, J and clone size derive from that table, while D and trimming were established from the DNA sequence. The table has 200,000 to 250,000 clones, about 90% seen once.

Specimen: peripheral blood. This TCR was sampled from a man aged 30 to 45 with COVID-19, enrolled during active disease. This chain links TRBV3-1 (or the pseudogene TRBV3-2) with TRBJ2-7; TRBD1 matches 7 bases. The CDR3, as DNA: TGTGCCAGCAGCCAAGGGAGACAGGGATATTCCTACGAGCAGTACTTC. It encodes CASSQGRQGYSYEQYF.